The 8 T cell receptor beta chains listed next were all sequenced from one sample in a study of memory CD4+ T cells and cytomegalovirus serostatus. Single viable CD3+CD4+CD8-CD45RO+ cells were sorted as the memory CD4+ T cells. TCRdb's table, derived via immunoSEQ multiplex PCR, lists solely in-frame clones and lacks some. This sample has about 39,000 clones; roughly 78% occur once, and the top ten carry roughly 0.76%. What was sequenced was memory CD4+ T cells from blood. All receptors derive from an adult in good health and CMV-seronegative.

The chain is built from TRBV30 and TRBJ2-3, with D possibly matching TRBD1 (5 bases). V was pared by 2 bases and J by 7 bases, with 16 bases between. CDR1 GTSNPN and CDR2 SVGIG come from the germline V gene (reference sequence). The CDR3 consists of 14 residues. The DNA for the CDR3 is TGTGCCTGGAGTACAGGAGATTCAACAAATACGCAGTATTTT. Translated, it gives CAWSTGDSTNTQYF.

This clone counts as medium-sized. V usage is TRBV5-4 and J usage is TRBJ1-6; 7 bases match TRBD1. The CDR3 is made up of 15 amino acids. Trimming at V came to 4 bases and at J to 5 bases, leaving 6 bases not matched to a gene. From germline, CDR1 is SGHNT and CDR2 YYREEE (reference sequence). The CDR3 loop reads CASSPGQDHNSPLHF. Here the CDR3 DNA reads TGTGCCAGCAGCCCAGGACAGGACCATAATTCACCCCTCCACTTT.

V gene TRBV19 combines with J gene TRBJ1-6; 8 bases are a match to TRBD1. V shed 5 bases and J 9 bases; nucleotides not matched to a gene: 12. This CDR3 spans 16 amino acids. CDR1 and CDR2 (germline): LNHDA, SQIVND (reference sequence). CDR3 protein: CASSPARDRFTSPLHF. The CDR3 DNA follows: TGTGCCAGTAGTCCAGCCCGGGACAGGTTTACTTCACCCCTCCACTTT. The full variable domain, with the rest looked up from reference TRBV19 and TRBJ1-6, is DGGITQSPKYLFRKEGQNVTLSCEQNLNHDAMYWYRQDPGQGLRLIYYSQIVNDFQKGDIAEGYSVSREKKESFPLTVTSAQKNPTAFYLCASSPARDRFTSPLHFGNGTRLTVT.

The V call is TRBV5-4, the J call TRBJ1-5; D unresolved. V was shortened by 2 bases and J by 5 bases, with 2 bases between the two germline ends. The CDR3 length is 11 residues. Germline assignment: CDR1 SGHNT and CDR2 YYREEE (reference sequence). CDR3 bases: TGTGCCAGCAGCTTCCATCAGCCCCAGCATTTT. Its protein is CASSFHQPQHF. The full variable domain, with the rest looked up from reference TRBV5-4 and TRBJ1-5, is ETGVTQSPTHLIKTRGQQVTLRCSSQSGHNTVSWYQQALGQGPQFIFQYYREEENGRGNFPPRFSGLQFPNYSSELNVNALELDDSALYLCASSFHQPQHFGDGTRLSIL.

CDR3 coding DNA: TGCGCCAGCAGTATCTTCCAGGGCAACACCGGGGAGCTGTTTTTT. Protein: CASSIFQGNTGELFF. The chain has TRBV5-1 and TRBJ2-2, with D perhaps matching TRBD1 (5 bases). Germline CDR1 and CDR2: SGHRS and YFSETQ. This CDR3 contains 15 residues. Trimming cost V 5 bases and J 2 bases, with 13 bases left between them.

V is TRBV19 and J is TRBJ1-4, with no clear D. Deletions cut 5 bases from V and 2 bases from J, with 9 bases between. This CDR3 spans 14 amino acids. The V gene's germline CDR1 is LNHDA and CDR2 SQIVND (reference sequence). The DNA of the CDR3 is TGTGCCAGTAGTCCTAGAGGGACTAATGAAAAACTGTTTTTT. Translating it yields CASSPRGTNEKLFF.

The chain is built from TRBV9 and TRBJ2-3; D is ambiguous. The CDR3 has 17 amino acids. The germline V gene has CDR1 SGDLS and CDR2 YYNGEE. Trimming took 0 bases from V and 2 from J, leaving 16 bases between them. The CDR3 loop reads CASSVGVQPGVTDTQYF. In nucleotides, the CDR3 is TGTGCCAGCAGCGTAGGGGTACAGCCTGGCGTCACAGATACGCAGTATTTT.

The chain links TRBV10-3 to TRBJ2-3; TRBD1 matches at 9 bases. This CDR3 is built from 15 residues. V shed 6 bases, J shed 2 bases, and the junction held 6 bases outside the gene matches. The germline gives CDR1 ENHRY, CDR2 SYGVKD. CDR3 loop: CAISQGTGNTDTQYF. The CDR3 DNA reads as TGTGCCATCAGCCAAGGGACAGGGAACACAGATACGCAGTATTTT.